The clone carrying this TCR beta chain was seen at least ten times. This record comes from a study of regulatory T cells in long-lasting Graves disease. Sample time point: newly diagnosed GD, antithyroid drugs for less than 3 months. Scientists built the TCR library using RNA that was extracted from PBMCs. Trimming cost V 1 base and J 5 bases; bases outside gene matches: 8. Germline CDR1 DFQATT, CDR2 SNEGSKA (reference sequence). This CDR3 contains 14 residues. Both iRepertoire HTBI primers and Arm-PCR of CDR3 regions were used to build the TCR beta libraries. MiXCR, applied by TCRdb to the multiplex PCR reads, yields one record per CDR3 protein. The sample carries around 500,000 distinct CDR3 sequences, roughly 15% recorded once. The same sample was also studied in work on T cells in Graves' hyperthyroidism and ophthalmopathy.

The sequencing here drew on peripheral blood mononuclear cells (PBMCs), taken at new diagnosis, from a patient treated with antithyroid drugs. The chain couples TRBV20-1 to TRBJ2-7; 7 nucleotides agree with TRBD2. The receptor was isolated from a woman between 40 and 65 years old with Graves disease. The CDR3 spells CSARGEGAGNEQYF. The CDR3 DNA reads as TGCAGTGCTAGAGGGGAGGGTGCAGGGAACGAGCAGTACTTC.